This TCR beta chain comes out of a study of T cells in Graves' hyperthyroidism and ophthalmopathy. The V segment lost 6 bases and the J segment 8 bases; nucleotides outside the gene matches: 14. The germline V gene has CDR1 MNHNS and CDR2 SASEGT. CDR3 length equals 15 residues. This clonotype was counted ten times or more. It was RNA transcripts that yielded the amplified TCR beta CDR3 regions. First-round RT-PCR of the TCR CDR3 relied on the HTBI primer set. One entry per CDR3 protein results from TCRdb running MiXCR on the multiplex PCR reads. The sample contains some 510,000 distinct CDR3 sequences, less than 25% of which appear only once.

The chain couples TRBV6-1 to TRBJ1-2, with 8 nucleotides matching TRBD1. This sequence was found in a man aged 18 to 29 with Graves' hyperthyroidism. The specimen sequenced was blood. CDR3 protein: CASSHPGQGVGGYTF. The DNA of the CDR3 is TGTGCCAGCAGCCATCCTGGACAGGGAGTGGGGGGCTACACCTTC.